This T cell receptor beta chain is from a study of PD-L1 blockade in urothelial cancer. About the research overall: Analyses were performed on blood at 3 weeks after treatment start (the second dose) and at 6 weeks. Blood gave a median about 150,000 T cells.

On this clone itself: Its antigen is unidentified.

Whole-study findings and limits: When measured at 3 weeks, tumor-associated blood clones expanded more in durable-benefit patients.

Using immunoSEQ multiplex PCR, the repertoire was profiled, and TCRdb retains in-frame clones only, with some absent. The sample records 80,000 to 100,000 clones, about 81% being singletons. J lost 9 bases, V lost 6 bases, and 12 bases had no gene match. CDR1 and CDR2 from the germline V gene are MDHEN and SYDVKM. CDR3 size: 15 residues. This material consisted of PBMCs, taken around atezolizumab (anti-PD-L1) treatment. The chain carries TRBV28 and TRBJ1-2; 11 nucleotides align to TRBD1. This clonotype was obtained from a man aged 70 or older with urothelial cancer. The DNA for the CDR3 is TGTGCCAGCAGCTACGCGAGGACAGGGGGCGGTAGCTACACCTTC. This codes for CASSYARTGGGSYTF.